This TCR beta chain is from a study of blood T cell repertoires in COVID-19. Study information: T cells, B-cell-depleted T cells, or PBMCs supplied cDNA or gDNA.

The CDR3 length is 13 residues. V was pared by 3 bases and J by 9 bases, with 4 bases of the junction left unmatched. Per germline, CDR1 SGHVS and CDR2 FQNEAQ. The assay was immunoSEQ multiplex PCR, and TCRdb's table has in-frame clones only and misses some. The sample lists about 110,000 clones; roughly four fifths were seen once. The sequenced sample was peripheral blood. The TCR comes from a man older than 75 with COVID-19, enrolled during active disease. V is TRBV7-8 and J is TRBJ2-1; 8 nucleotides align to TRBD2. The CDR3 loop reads CASSFGRVGEQFF. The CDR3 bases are TGTGCCAGCAGCTTCGGGAGGGTGGGTGAGCAGTTCTTC.